These 20 T cell receptor beta chains were all obtained from the same sample, sequenced in a study of T-cell reconstitution after alpha-beta-depleted transplantation in children. Unique molecular identifiers were built into the TCRbeta library. TCRdb reprocessed the PCR reads via MiXCR and lists one record per CDR3 protein. The sample shows 150,000 to 200,000 distinct CDR3 sequences, about 6.8% of them seen only once. The material was PBMCs from the stem cell graft donor, obtained from the stem cell graft. These TCRs come from a human donor who donated a stem cell graft to a child with Wiskott-Aldrich syndrome.

The rearrangement links TRBV5-1 to TRBJ2-5; D may correspond to TRBD1 or TRBD2 (5 bases each). The germline V gene encodes CDR1 SGHRS and CDR2 YFSETQ. The CDR3 length is 13 residues. Trimming cost V 5 bases and J 1 base, with 9 bases left between them. The chain's CDR3 is CASSSGTQETQYF. The DNA for the CDR3 is TGCGCCAGCAGTTCCGGGACCCAAGAGACCCAGTACTTC.

This clonotype was observed at least ten times. The V gene is TRBV20-1, the J gene TRBJ1-6; TRBD1 aligns across 7 bases. V shed 6 bases and J 10 bases; nucleotides not matched to a gene: 15. The germline V gene encodes CDR1 DFQATT and CDR2 SNEGSKA (reference sequence). CDR3 size: 15 residues. The CDR3 bases are TGCAGTGCAAGCCGGACAGGTCAAGAAGTGTCACCCCTCCACTTT. Protein sequence: CSASRTGQEVSPLHF.

This clonotype was seen a handful of times. V gene TRBV30 combines with J gene TRBJ2-7; TRBD1 agrees at 10 bases. The trim removed 5 bases at V and 3 bases at J, leaving 4 bases unmatched. Germline V gene lookup returns CDR1 GTSNPN and CDR2 SVGIG (reference sequence). CDR3 size: 13 residues. The CDR3 region is CAWGQGGGYEQYF. CDR3 sequence (DNA): TGTGCCTGGGGACAGGGGGGCGGCTACGAGCAGTACTTC.

This clonotype came up a few times. The chain links TRBV20-1 to TRBJ1-2; D perhaps matches TRBD1 (6 bases). From germline, CDR1 is DFQATT and CDR2 SNEGSKA (reference sequence). The CDR3 contains 16 residues. V was pared by 1 base and J by 3 bases, with 18 bases between. CDR3 DNA sequence: TGCAGTGCTAGAGTCGGGGGCGTTCCTTCGTACTATGGCTACACCTTC. As protein: CSARVGGVPSYYGYTF.

The CDR3 is CASSEALGTLEKLFF. The CDR3 DNA reads as TGTGCCAGCAGTGAAGCGCTTGGGACCCTGGAAAAACTGTTTTTT. This rearrangement joins TRBV2 to TRBJ1-4, with D perhaps TRBD1 (5 bases). V was shortened by 0 bases and J by 8 bases, with 13 bases between the two germline ends. There are 15 residues in the CDR3. CDR1 SNHLY and CDR2 FYNNEI come from the germline V gene.

This clonotype was seen many times. The CDR3 DNA is TGTGCCAGCAGCTTAGTATCCGGGTACAATTCACCCCTCCACTTT. Amino acid sequence: CASSLVSGYNSPLHF. The chain has TRBV7-9 and TRBJ1-6, with D unclear. The CDR3 runs 15 residues. The germline gives CDR1 SEHNR, CDR2 FQNEAQ (reference sequence). V was pared by 1 base and J by 7 bases, with 11 bases between.

The chain uses TRBV2 and TRBJ2-7; 10 bases map to TRBD2. Germline V gene sequence: CDR1 SNHLY, CDR2 FYNNEI. V lost 5 bases to trimming and J lost 6 bases; unmatched junction nucleotides: 4. This CDR3 is 13 amino acids long. In nucleotides, the CDR3 is TGTGCCAGCAGTAGCCAGCGGGAGGGCGAGCAGTACTTC. Its translation: CASSSQREGEQYF.

V usage is TRBV7-9 and J usage is TRBJ2-1, with 10 bases that match TRBD2. With V trimmed by 5 bases and J by 8 bases, 9 bases remained unmatched. This CDR3 has 15 amino acids. Germline V gives CDR1 SEHNR, CDR2 FQNEAQ (reference sequence). DNA for the CDR3: TGTGCCAGCAGCCCAACGGGACTAGCGTGGGATGAGCAGTTCTTC. It is translated as CASSPTGLAWDEQFF. The full variable domain, its missing parts supplied by reference TRBV7-9 and TRBJ2-1, is DTGVSQNPRHKITKRGQNVTFRCDPISEHNRLYWYRQTLGQGPEFLTYFQNEAQLEKSRLLSDRFSAERPKGSFSTLEIQRTEQGDSAMYLCASSPTGLAWDEQFFGPGTRLTVL.

This clonotype has only a few counts. J is TRBJ2-3 and V is TRBV5-1; D is ambiguous. The germline V gene has CDR1 SGHRS and CDR2 YFSETQ. The V gene lost 5 bases and the J gene lost 0 bases, with 7 bases spanning the gap. This CDR3 comprises 13 residues. The CDR3 loop reads CASSISSTDTQYF. The CDR3 nucleotides are TGCGCCAGCAGTATAAGCAGCACAGATACGCAGTATTTT.

This clonotype was counted many times. The chain links TRBV4-3 to TRBJ2-1, with TRBD2 matching over 8 bases. The CDR3 has 13 amino acids. From germline, CDR1 is LGHNA and CDR2 YSLEER. Trimming at V came to 1 base and at J to 7 bases, leaving 0 bases not matched to a gene. In DNA, the CDR3 is TGCGCCAGCAGCCAAGTAGCGGGAAATGAGCAGTTCTTC. Protein product: CASSQVAGNEQFF.

In its sample, this clonotype was seen many times. The chain carries TRBV12-3 or TRBV12-4 and TRBJ2-1; the match to TRBD2 covers 9 bases. The length of the CDR3 is 15 residues. The trim removed 7 bases at V and 4 bases at J, leaving 8 bases unmatched. CDR3 sequence: CASTLGLAGYNEQFF. For the CDR3, the DNA is TGTGCCAGCACCTTAGGGCTAGCGGGATACAATGAGCAGTTCTTC.

This clonotype was observed at least ten times. The chain employs TRBV12-3 or TRBV12-4 and TRBJ1-5, with unresolved D. The CDR3 covers 16 residues. Trimming removed 2 bases at V and 2 bases at J, with 13 bases between. DNA for the CDR3: TGTGCCAGCAGTTTACCCTGGGCGCACGGCAATCAGCCCCAGCATTTT. This encodes CASSLPWAHGNQPQHF.

This clonotype was seen a handful of times. This chain joins TRBV12-3 or TRBV12-4 and TRBJ2-5, with 14 bases aligning to TRBD2. The CDR3 covers 15 residues. Unmatched junction bases numbered 5, after V lost 6 bases and J lost 5 bases. CDR3 bases: TGTGCCAGCAGCCCCGGGACTAGCGGGAGTGAGACCCAGTACTTC. Translated: CASSPGTSGSETQYF.

This clonotype was detected only a few times. The chain couples TRBV7-2 to TRBJ1-2; D is unresolved. The CDR3 totals 14 residues. Between the trimmed V and J ends, which lost 5 bases and 0 bases, there was a span of 10 bases. Germline CDR1 is SGHTA and CDR2 is FQGNSA. The CDR3 loop reads CASSPGPANYGYTF. Here the CDR3 DNA reads TGTGCCAGCAGCCCCGGTCCAGCTAACTATGGCTACACCTTC.

This clonotype was observed many times. This chain joins TRBV6-5 and TRBJ1-1, with TRBD1 identical over 7 bases. CDR3 size: 16 residues. After removal of 2 bases from V and 7 bases from J, the junction contained 13 bases not matched to a gene. CDR1 is MNHEY, CDR2 SVGAGI, per germline. CDR3 sequence: CASSYHRGVHGSEAFF. The CDR3 DNA is TGTGCCAGCAGTTACCACAGGGGAGTGCACGGGAGTGAAGCTTTCTTT.

The rearrangement joins TRBV19 to TRBJ2-7; D may be TRBD1 (7 bases). V lost 5 bases, J lost 3 bases, and 14 bases lay in between. The germline CDR1 and CDR2 sequences are LNHDA and SQIVND (reference sequence). The CDR3 length is 14 residues. The CDR3: CASSGRQGLYEQYF. DNA for the CDR3: TGTGCCAGTAGTGGGCGACAGGGACTCTACGAGCAGTACTTC. Looking up the rest from reference TRBV19 and TRBJ2-7 gives the full variable domain: DGGITQSPKYLFRKEGQNVTLSCEQNLNHDAMYWYRQDPGQGLRLIYYSQIVNDFQKGDIAEGYSVSREKKESFPLTVTSAQKNPTAFYLCASSGRQGLYEQYFGPGTRLTVT.

The chain links TRBV7-2 to TRBJ1-2; a weak D match, TRBD1 (5 bases). The CDR3 extends over 14 amino acids. Trimming shortened V by 3 bases and J by 2 bases, and 10 bases separated the two germline ends. CDR1 is SGHTA and CDR2 is FQGNSA in the germline V gene. DNA of the CDR3: TGTGCCAGCAGCTTCCGGGGGGGGAACTATGGCTACACCTTC. This encodes CASSFRGGNYGYTF. Based on the CDR3 plus reference TRBV7-2 and TRBJ1-2, the full variable domain is GAGVSQSPSNKVTEKGKDVELRCDPISGHTALYWYRQSLGQGLEFLIYFQGNSAPDKSGLPSDRFSAERTGGSVSTLTIQRTQQEDSAVYLCASSFRGGNYGYTFGSGTRLTVV.

This clonotype was detected many times. The chain carries TRBV20-1 and TRBJ2-2; no reliable D call. Germline values: CDR1 DFQATT, CDR2 SNEGSKA (reference sequence). CDR3 length: 13 amino acids. Trimming removed 6 bases at V and 0 bases at J, with 8 bases between. CDR3 sequence (DNA): TGCAGTGCCTACAGAGCGAACACCGGGGAGCTGTTTTTT. Translated, it gives CSAYRANTGELFF.

V and J are TRBV11-2 and TRBJ2-3, with a possible D match to TRBD1 (7 bases). The V and J ends lost 1 base and 0 bases respectively, with 20 bases between them. The CDR3 runs to 19 residues. Germline CDR1 and CDR2: SGHAT and FQNNGV. CDR3 bases: TGTGCCAGCAGCTTAGTATGGGCGGGACAGCGACTCAGCACAGATACGCAGTATTTT. This sequence encodes CASSLVWAGQRLSTDTQYF. Together with reference TRBV11-2 and TRBJ2-3, the CDR3 gives the full variable domain: EAGVAQSPRYKIIEKRQSVAFWCNPISGHATLYWYQQILGQGPKLLIQFQNNGVVDDSQLPKDRFSAERLKGVDSTLKIQPAKLEDSAVYLCASSLVWAGQRLSTDTQYFGPGTRLTVL.

This clonotype was seen repeatedly, ten times or more. The J gene is TRBJ2-5, the V gene TRBV7-2, with 10 bases fitting TRBD1. Germline V gives CDR1 SGHTA, CDR2 FQGNSA. This CDR3 region has 15 residues. V was clipped by 1 base and J by 2 bases; unmatched bases: 1. CDR3 region: CASSLGTGGQETQYF. CDR3 bases: TGTGCCAGCAGCTTAGGGACAGGGGGACAAGAGACCCAGTACTTC.